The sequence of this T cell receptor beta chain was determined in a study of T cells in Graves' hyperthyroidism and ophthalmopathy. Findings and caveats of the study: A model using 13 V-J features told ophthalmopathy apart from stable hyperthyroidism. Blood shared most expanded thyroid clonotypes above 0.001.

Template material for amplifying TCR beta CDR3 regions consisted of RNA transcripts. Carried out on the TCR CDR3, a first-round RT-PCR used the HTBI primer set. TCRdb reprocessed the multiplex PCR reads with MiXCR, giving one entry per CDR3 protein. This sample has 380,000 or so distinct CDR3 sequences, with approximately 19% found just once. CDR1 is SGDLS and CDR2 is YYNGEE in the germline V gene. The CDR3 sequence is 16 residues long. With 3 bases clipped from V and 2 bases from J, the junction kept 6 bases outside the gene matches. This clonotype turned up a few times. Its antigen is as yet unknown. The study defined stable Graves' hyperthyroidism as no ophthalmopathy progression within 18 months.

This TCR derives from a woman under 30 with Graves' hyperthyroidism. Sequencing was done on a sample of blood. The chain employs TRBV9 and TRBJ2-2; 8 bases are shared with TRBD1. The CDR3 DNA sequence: TGTGCCAGCAGCGGAGCCCAGGGGGCCAACACCGGGGAGCTGTTTTTT. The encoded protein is CASSGAQGANTGELFF.